This T cell receptor beta chain was found in a study of cytomegalovirus exposure and HLA in healthy donors. Study background: A prior analysis found 117 million unique TCR beta sequences from around 180 million T cells.

The PCR ran on 60 Vbeta and 13 Jbeta primers. Sequencing used immunoSEQ multiplex PCR; TCRdb keeps in-frame clones, though not all of them. The repertoire has 140,000 to 150,000 clones, 75% to 80% of them found once; the top ten carry around 1.7%. The germline V gene encodes CDR1 SGHRS and CDR2 YFSETQ. V dropped 0 bases and J dropped 7 bases, with 14 bases sitting between them. CDR3 length equals 15 residues. Study-wide findings and caveats: Researchers reported in a later analysis that a missense DCLRE1C variant was tied to TCR beta V- and J-gene trimming.

Notes on this clone: Its cognate antigen is unknown.

The V call is TRBV5-1, the J call TRBJ2-4, with D maybe TRBD2 (6 bases). The material sequenced was PBMCs. The TCR sequence derives from a woman under 40 in good health and CMV-seronegative. The CDR3 sequence is CASSLAQGSGNIQYF. The CDR3 nucleotides are TGCGCCAGCAGCTTGGCCCAAGGAAGCGGGAACATTCAGTACTTC.